The 19 T cell receptor beta chains below were found in one sample sequenced in a study of control samples from healthy donors and cancer patients. Assay used: immunoSEQ multiplex PCR; TCRdb lists only in-frame clones, some missing. The table records 210,000 or so clones, 91% of them present only once. Sequenced sample: blood. All receptors derive from a man aged 25 to 45 in good health.

This clone was seen more than once but under ten times. The J gene is TRBJ1-1, the V gene TRBV19; TRBD1 is a possible D gene (5 bases). The V end lost 9 bases, the J end lost 3 bases, and 14 bases lay between the germline ends. The CDR3 runs to 13 residues. The V gene's germline CDR1 is LNHDA and CDR2 SQIVND (reference sequence). CDR3 coding DNA: TGTGCCAGCCTGGACCGGGGCGACACTGAAGCTTTCTTT. Translated, it gives CASLDRGDTEAFF. The variable domain in full, completed from reference TRBV19 and TRBJ1-1, reads DGGITQSPKYLFRKEGQNVTLSCEQNLNHDAMYWYRQDPGQGLRLIYYSQIVNDFQKGDIAEGYSVSREKKESFPLTVTSAQKNPTAFYLCASLDRGDTEAFFGQGTRLTVV.

The rearrangement joins TRBV30 to TRBJ2-7; D might be TRBD1 or TRBD2, each matching 5 bases. Looked up from germline, CDR1 is GTSNPN and CDR2 is SVGIG (reference sequence). The CDR3 extends over 15 amino acids. V was pared by 1 base and J by 3 bases, with 16 bases between. The CDR3 sequence is CAWSAQAYRGYEQYF. CDR3 bases: TGTGCCTGGAGTGCACAGGCCTATCGGGGCTACGAGCAGTACTTC.

V gene TRBV14 combines with J gene TRBJ1-1, with a possible D match to TRBD1 (6 bases). The V end lost 4 bases, the J end lost 1 base, and 13 bases lay between the germline ends. Germline V gene data show CDR1 as SGHDN and CDR2 as FVKESK. CDR3 length: 15 amino acids. The CDR3 reads CASSLIDRTNTEAFF. CDR3 nucleotide sequence: TGTGCCAGCAGCCTAATCGACAGGACGAACACTGAAGCTTTCTTT.

A few counts support this clone. The chain joins TRBV4-1 to TRBJ1-6; TRBD1 agrees at 9 bases. Per the germline V gene, CDR1 is MGHRA and CDR2 is YSYEKL. After removal of 4 bases from V and 7 bases from J, the junction contained 8 bases not matched to a gene. The CDR3 covers 16 residues. The CDR3 loop is CASSRVQGAQNSPLHF. DNA of the CDR3: TGCGCCAGCAGCCGAGTACAGGGGGCTCAAAATTCACCCCTCCACTTT.

V and J are TRBV19 and TRBJ1-1; D unclear. The CDR3 spans 13 residues. Trimming took 8 bases from V and 0 from J, leaving 10 bases between them. Germline CDR1 LNHDA, CDR2 SQIVND (reference sequence). As DNA, the CDR3 is TGTGCCAGTTCCAATACAGTGAACACTGAAGCTTTCTTT. As protein: CASSNTVNTEAFF.

CDR3 residues: CASKGTGDQPQHF. DNA of the CDR3: TGTGCCAGCAAAGGGACAGGGGACCAGCCCCAGCATTTT. This rearrangement joins TRBV6-5 to TRBJ1-5, with 10 bases matching TRBD1. After removal of 7 bases from V and 7 bases from J, the junction contained 4 bases not matched to a gene. The germline V gene encodes CDR1 MNHEY and CDR2 SVGAGI. This CDR3 region has 13 residues.

The chain links TRBV30 to TRBJ1-5; the D gene is possibly TRBD1 (6 bases). The CDR3 length is 14 residues. The germline CDR1 and CDR2 sequences are GTSNPN and SVGIG (reference sequence). V was clipped by 3 bases and J by 4 bases, with 13 bases between them. DNA for the CDR3: TGTGCCTGGAGCCGGGACACCCGAAATCAGCCCCAGCATTTT. The encoded protein is CAWSRDTRNQPQHF. The complete variable domain, with remaining parts taken from reference TRBV30 and TRBJ1-5, reads SQTIHQWPATLVQPVGSPLSLECTVEGTSNPNLYWYRQAAGRGLQLLFYSVGIGQISSEVPQNLSASRPQDRQFILSSKKLLLSDSGFYLCAWSRDTRNQPQHFGDGTRLSIL.

The rearrangement uses TRBV9 and TRBJ2-3; unclear D gene. V lost 4 bases and J lost 3, with 12 bases in between. The CDR3 length is 14 residues. Germline CDR1 and CDR2: SGDLS and YYNGEE. The CDR3 nucleotides are TGTGCCAGCAGCCCTCGGGTAGTTACAGATACGCAGTATTTT. Translation gives CASSPRVVTDTQYF.

The rearrangement links TRBV9 to TRBJ1-1; unclear D gene. Trimming cost V 0 bases and J 4 bases, with 7 bases left between them. The germline V gene encodes CDR1 SGDLS and CDR2 YYNGEE. The CDR3 is 13 amino acids. Here the CDR3 DNA reads TGTGCCAGCAGCGTAGGGGTGAGCACTGAAGCTTTCTTT. Protein: CASSVGVSTEAFF. The whole variable domain, filled in from reference TRBV9 and TRBJ1-1, reads DSGVTQTPKHLITATGQRVTLRCSPRSGDLSVYWYQQSLDQGLQFLIQYYNGEERAKGNILERFSAQQFPDLHSELNLSSLELGDSALYFCASSVGVSTEAFFGQGTRLTVV.

Here the CDR3 reads CASSPRFGVAGGQGTDTQYF. The CDR3 bases are TGTGCCAGCAGCCCGCGTTTTGGGGTTGCGGGGGGTCAAGGCACAGATACGCAGTATTTT. The chain uses TRBV11-3 and TRBJ2-3; 8 bases agree with TRBD2. The CDR3 is 20 residues long. The V and J ends lost 5 bases and 1 base, in that order; junction bases with no gene match: 20. The V gene's germline CDR1 is SGHNT and CDR2 YENEEA.

The chain is built from TRBV19 and TRBJ1-4; no definite D call. CDR1 and CDR2 from the germline V gene are LNHDA and SQIVND (reference sequence). V gave up 5 bases and J gave up 2 bases, with 12 bases separating them. The CDR3 totals 15 residues. This CDR3 is CASSGMTETNEKLFF. CDR3 DNA sequence: TGTGCCAGTAGTGGTATGACGGAGACTAATGAAAAACTGTTTTTT. Supplemented by reference TRBV19 and TRBJ1-4, the full variable domain reads DGGITQSPKYLFRKEGQNVTLSCEQNLNHDAMYWYRQDPGQGLRLIYYSQIVNDFQKGDIAEGYSVSREKKESFPLTVTSAQKNPTAFYLCASSGMTETNEKLFFGSGTQLSVL.

This clone has a single count. This chain joins TRBV6-5 and TRBJ1-6; D may be TRBD1 (6 bases). This CDR3 has 13 amino acids. The germline V gene has CDR1 MNHEY and CDR2 SVGAGI. V was shortened by 9 bases and J by 9 bases, with 15 bases between the two germline ends. CDR3 in amino acids: CASRSGGPSPLHF. Written as DNA, the CDR3 is TGTGCCAGTAGATCGGGGGGCCCTTCACCCCTCCACTTT.

V and J are TRBV5-1 and TRBJ2-1, with D tentatively TRBD1 (6 bases). With 3 bases removed from V and 6 bases from J, the gap between germline ends came to 7 bases. The CDR3 has 12 residues. Germline V CDR1 and CDR2: SGHRS, YFSETQ. The DNA for the CDR3 is TGCGCCAGCAGCTGGGACACCAATGAGCAGTTCTTC. Translated, it gives CASSWDTNEQFF. Full variable domain (missing parts from reference TRBV5-1 and TRBJ2-1): KAGVTQTPRYLIKTRGQQVTLSCSPISGHRSVSWYQQTPGQGLQFLFEYFSETQRNKGNFPGRFSGRQFSNSRSEMNVSTLELGDSALYLCASSWDTNEQFFGPGTRLTVL.

This chain links TRBV5-1 with TRBJ1-3; D not resolved. V was clipped by 0 bases and J by 0 bases, with 10 bases between them. The CDR3 spans 16 residues. CDR1 and CDR2 from the germline V gene are SGHRS and YFSETQ. CDR3 protein: CASSLEQPLSGNTIYF. The CDR3 DNA reads TGCGCCAGCAGCTTGGAACAGCCTCTCTCTGGAAACACCATATATTTT.

The genes are TRBV4-1 and TRBJ1-1; D call uncertain. The CDR3 is 12 residues long. Trimming pared 0 bases from V and 6 bases from J, leaving 5 bases between. The germline gives CDR1 MGHRA, CDR2 YSYEKL. The CDR3 DNA reads TGCGCCAGCAGCCAAGATGGCGCTGAAGCTTTCTTT. Residues: CASSQDGAEAFF.

The chain has TRBV5-1 and TRBJ2-4, with TRBD1 identical over 7 bases. Per the germline V gene, CDR1 is SGHRS and CDR2 is YFSETQ. The junction had 6 bases not matched to a gene; V was cut back by 3 bases and J by 0 bases. The CDR3 length is 16 residues. CDR3 amino acids: CASSSGTVSAKNIQYF. The CDR3 region has the DNA TGCGCCAGCAGCTCCGGGACAGTATCAGCCAAAAACATTCAGTACTTC.

The chain links TRBV12-5 to TRBJ1-1; no reliable D call. The V and J ends lost 5 bases and 0 bases respectively, with 7 bases between them. CDR1 and CDR2 from the germline V gene are LGHNT and FRNRAP. This CDR3 comprises 13 residues. The CDR3 DNA reads TGTGCTAGTGGTGGGAAATTGAACACTGAAGCTTTCTTT. Translation: CASGGKLNTEAFF.

The chain employs TRBV6-1 and TRBJ2-7, with a tentative D call TRBD2 (6 bases). Per germline, CDR1 MNHNS and CDR2 SASEGT. Trimming shortened V by 2 bases and J by 4 bases, and 18 bases separated the two germline ends. The CDR3 is made up of 16 amino acids. In nucleotides, the CDR3 is TGTGCCAGCAGTGAACCGGGACTCTCGTTTGGTTACGAGCAGTACTTC. Protein sequence: CASSEPGLSFGYEQYF.

The J gene is TRBJ1-5, the V gene TRBV4-1; 8 bases are a match to TRBD1. V shed 0 bases and J 10 bases; nucleotides not matched to a gene: 14. The CDR3 has 17 amino acids. From germline, CDR1 is MGHRA and CDR2 YSYEKL. This CDR3 is CASSQDRWTGTISPQHF. For the CDR3, the DNA is TGCGCCAGCAGCCAAGATCGCTGGACAGGGACTATCAGCCCCCAGCATTTT.